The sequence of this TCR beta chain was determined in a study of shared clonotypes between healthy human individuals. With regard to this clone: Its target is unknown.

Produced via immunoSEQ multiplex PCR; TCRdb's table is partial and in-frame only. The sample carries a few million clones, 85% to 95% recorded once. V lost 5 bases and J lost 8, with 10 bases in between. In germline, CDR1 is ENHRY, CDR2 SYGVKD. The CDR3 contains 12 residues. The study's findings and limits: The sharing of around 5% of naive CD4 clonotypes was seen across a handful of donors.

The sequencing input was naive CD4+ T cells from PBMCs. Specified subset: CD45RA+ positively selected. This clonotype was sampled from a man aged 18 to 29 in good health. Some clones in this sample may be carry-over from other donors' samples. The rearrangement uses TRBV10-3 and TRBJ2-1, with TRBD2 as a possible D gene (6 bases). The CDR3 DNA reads TGTGCCATCAGTAGAGGCGGGGATGAGCAGTTCTTC. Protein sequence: CAISRGGDEQFF.